This T cell receptor beta chain is from a study of response to subunit inactivated influenza vaccine. TCRdb reprocessed the RT-PCR reads with MiXCR, giving one entry per CDR3 protein. The table records about 310,000 distinct CDR3 sequences, just over 20% of them present only once. The CDR3 has 13 amino acids. Trimming removed 4 bases at V and 8 bases at J, with 14 bases between. Germline CDR1 is SGHRS and CDR2 is YFSETQ. Concerning this clonotype itself: Its antigen is as yet unknown.

Broader study findings: Few new T cells, the authors suggested, are recruited by each seasonal influenza vaccination.

The sample in question was PBMCs from blood, obtained around 22 months after vaccination. This chain connects TRBV5-1 to TRBJ2-3, with unresolved D. This receptor was obtained from a man between 50 and 70 years old who received an inactivated influenza vaccine. CDR3 sequence reads: CASSPQSVATQYF. CDR3 sequence (DNA): TGCGCCAGCAGCCCCCAATCCGTCGCTACGCAGTATTTT.